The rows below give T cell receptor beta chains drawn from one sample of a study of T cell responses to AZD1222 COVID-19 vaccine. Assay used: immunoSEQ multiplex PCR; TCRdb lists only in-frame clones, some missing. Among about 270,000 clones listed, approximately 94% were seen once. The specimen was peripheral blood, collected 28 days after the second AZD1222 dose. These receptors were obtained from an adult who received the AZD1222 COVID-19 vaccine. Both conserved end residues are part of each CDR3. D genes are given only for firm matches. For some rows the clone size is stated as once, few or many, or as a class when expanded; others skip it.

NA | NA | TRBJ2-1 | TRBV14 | TGTGCCAGCAGCCAAGATCGGGCGAGCTCCTACAATGAGCAGTTCTTC | CASSQDRASSYNEQFF
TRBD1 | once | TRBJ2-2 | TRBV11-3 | TGTGCCAGCAGTCGAGACAGGGGGCGAGACACCGGGGAGCTGTTTTTT | CASSRDRGRDTGELFF
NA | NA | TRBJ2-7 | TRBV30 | TGTGCCTGGAGTGCGGACACCTACTACGAGCAGTACTTC | CAWSADTYYEQYF
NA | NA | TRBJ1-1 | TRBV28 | TGTGCCAGCAGTGGGGAGTACACTGAAGCTTTCTTT | CASSGEYTEAFF
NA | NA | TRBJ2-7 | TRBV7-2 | TGTGCCAGCAGCTTACTCCAGGCCTACGAGCAGTACTTC | CASSLLQAYEQYF
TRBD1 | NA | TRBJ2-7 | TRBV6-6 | TGTGCCAGCAGGGACAGACAGGGTATCTACGAGCAGTACTTC | CASRDRQGIYEQYF
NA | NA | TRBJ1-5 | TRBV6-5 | TGTGCCAGCAGTTACAGGGTCGATCAGCCCCAGCATTTT | CASSYRVDQPQHF
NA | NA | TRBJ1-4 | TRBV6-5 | TGTGCCAGCAGTTACAGGGCGGGGAAAGAAAAACTGTTTTTT | CASSYRAGKEKLFF
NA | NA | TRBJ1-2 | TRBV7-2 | TGTGCCAGCAGCTCAGGGAGGTTGATGGGTGGCTACACCTTC | CASSSGRLMGGYTF
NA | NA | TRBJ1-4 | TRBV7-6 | TGTGCCAGCAGCTCTACTACGGCGGCAGATGGGACTAATGAAAAACTGTTTTTT | CASSSTTAADGTNEKLFF
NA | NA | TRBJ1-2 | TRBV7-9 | TGTGCCAGCACCAAGGGCGGGCAGAACTATGGCTACACCTTC | CASTKGGQNYGYTF
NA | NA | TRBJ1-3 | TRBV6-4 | TGTGCCAGCTCAGGAACTCAGGATCGAAACACCATATATTTT | CASSGTQDRNTIYF
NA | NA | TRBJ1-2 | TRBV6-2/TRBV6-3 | TGTGCCAGCAGTTATCAACAGGGATACTATGGCTACACCTTC | CASSYQQGYYGYTF
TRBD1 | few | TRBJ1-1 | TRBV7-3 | TGTGCCAGCAGCTTATCCGGACAGGCCACTGAAGCTTTCTTT | CASSLSGQATEAFF
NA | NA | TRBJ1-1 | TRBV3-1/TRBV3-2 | TGTGCCAGCAGCCAACAACACAGCCGCTCTAACACTGAAGCTTTCTTT | CASSQQHSRSNTEAFF
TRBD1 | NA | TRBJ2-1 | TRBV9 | TGTGCCAGCAGCGCTTACAGGGGGTACAATGAGCAGTTCTTC | CASSAYRGYNEQFF
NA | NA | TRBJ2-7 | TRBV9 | TGTGCCAGCAGCGTACCGGAGGGGAGCGACGAGCAGTACTTC | CASSVPEGSDEQYF
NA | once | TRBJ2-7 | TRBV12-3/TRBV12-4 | TGTGCCAGCAGCACCAGGGGCCCTTACGAGCAGTACTTC | CASSTRGPYEQYF
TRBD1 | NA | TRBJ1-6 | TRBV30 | TGTGCCTGGAGTGTACGATTAAGTAAGACAGGGCAGGATTCACCCCTCCACTTT | CAWSVRLSKTGQDSPLHF
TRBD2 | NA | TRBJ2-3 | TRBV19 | TGTGCCAGTAGTATGTTAGGGACTAGCGGCACAGATACGCAGTATTTT | CASSMLGTSGTDTQYF
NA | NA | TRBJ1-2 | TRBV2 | TGTGCCAGCATAGGTTCAGGCTACACCTTC | CASIGSGYTF
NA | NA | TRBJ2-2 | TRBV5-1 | TGCGCCAGCAGCCCTCTGGACCAAGGCACCGGGGAGCTGTTTTTT | CASSPLDQGTGELFF
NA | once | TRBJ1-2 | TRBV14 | TGTGCCAGCAGCCAAGGTTCGGGGGTCTATGGCTACACCTTC | CASSQGSGVYGYTF
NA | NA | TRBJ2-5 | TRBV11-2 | TGTGCCAGCAGCTTAGGGCCGCGGACCCAGTACTTC | CASSLGPRTQYF
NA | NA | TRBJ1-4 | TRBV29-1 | TGCAGCGTTAGGATGGTTGTTAATGAAAAACTGTTTTTT | CSVRMVVNEKLFF
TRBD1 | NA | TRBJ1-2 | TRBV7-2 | TGTGCCATAGGACAGGTGGGCTATGGCTACACCTTC | CAIGQVGYGYTF
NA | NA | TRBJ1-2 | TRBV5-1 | TGCGCCAGCAGCTTGGGGGCCGGGCCCATGAGGTATGGCTACACCTTC | CASSLGAGPMRYGYTF
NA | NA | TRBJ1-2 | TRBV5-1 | TGCGCCAGCAGCTTGGGGAGCGGACACCCTAACTATGGCTACACCTTC | CASSLGSGHPNYGYTF
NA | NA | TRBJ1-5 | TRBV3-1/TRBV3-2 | TGTGCCAGCAGCCAAGATGATCGCTCAACCCAGCATTTT | CASSQDDRSTQHF
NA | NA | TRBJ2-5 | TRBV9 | TGTGCCAGCAGCTCAGAAGTCTCCTGGTGGGGGCAAGAGACCCAGTACTTC | CASSSEVSWWGQETQYF
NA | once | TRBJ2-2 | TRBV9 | TGTGCCAGCAGCGCTGGGGGCATACGGGAAACCGGGGAGCTGTTTTTT | CASSAGGIRETGELFF
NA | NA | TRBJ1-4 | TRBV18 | TGTGCCAGCTCAACCCGGGAGAACGAAAAACTGTTTTTT | CASSTRENEKLFF
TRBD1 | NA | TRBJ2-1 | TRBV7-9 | TGTGCCAGCAGACGACAGGGCAGTGAGCAGTTCTTC | CASRRQGSEQFF
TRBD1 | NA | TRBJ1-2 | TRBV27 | TGTGCCAGCAGCTATTTCGGGCAGGGGGCGGGCGGCTACACCTTC | CASSYFGQGAGGYTF
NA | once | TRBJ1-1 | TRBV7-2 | TGTGCCAGCAGCTTAAGTAGGATTACTGAAGCTTTCTTT | CASSLSRITEAFF
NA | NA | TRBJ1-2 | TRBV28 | TGTGCCAGCACCTCGGGGAGTTTGAGCTATGGCTACACCTTC | CASTSGSLSYGYTF
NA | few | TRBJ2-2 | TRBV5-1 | TGCGCCAGCAGCTTGGACGGGAACACCGGGGAGCTGTTTTTT | CASSLDGNTGELFF
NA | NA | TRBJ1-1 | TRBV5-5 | TGTGCCAGCAGCTGGGGGCGGTCGAACACTGAAGCTTTCTTT | CASSWGRSNTEAFF
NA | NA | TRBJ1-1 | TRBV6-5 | TGTGCCAGCAGATCAAACCTGAACACTGAAGCTTTCTTT | CASRSNLNTEAFF
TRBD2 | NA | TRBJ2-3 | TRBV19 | TGTGCCAGTAGTATCGCGACTAGCGGCACAGATACGCAGTATTTT | CASSIATSGTDTQYF
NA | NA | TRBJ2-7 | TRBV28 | TGTGCCAGCAGATCCGGGACCCGAAGCTCCTACGAGCAGTACTTC | CASRSGTRSSYEQYF
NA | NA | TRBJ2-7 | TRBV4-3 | TGCGCCAGCAGCCAAGATAGGCGGGAAACCTACGAGCAGTACTTC | CASSQDRRETYEQYF
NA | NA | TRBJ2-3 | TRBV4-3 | TGCGCCAGCAGCCAAACGTTCCCGGCCAGGGACACAGATACGCAGTATTTT | CASSQTFPARDTDTQYF
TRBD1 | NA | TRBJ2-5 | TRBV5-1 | TGCGCCAGCAGCCCTCCACAAGGGGACAGGGGACAAGAGACCCAGTACTTC | CASSPPQGDRGQETQYF
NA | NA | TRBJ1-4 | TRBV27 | TGTGCCAGCAGTTTAAGACCGCAGGCTAATGAAAAACTGTTTTTT | CASSLRPQANEKLFF
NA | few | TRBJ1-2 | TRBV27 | TGTGCCAGCAGTTTACAGGCCATGGACTATGGCTACACCTTC | CASSLQAMDYGYTF
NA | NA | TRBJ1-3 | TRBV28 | TGTGCCAGCAGTTTACCCCTCGGAAACACCATATATTTT | CASSLPLGNTIYF
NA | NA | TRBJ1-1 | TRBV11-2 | TGTGCCAGCAGCTTAGTAGGCCCTTGGGGGGAACCGTCTGAAGCTTTCTTT | CASSLVGPWGEPSEAFF
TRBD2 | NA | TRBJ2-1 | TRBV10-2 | TGCGCCAGCACAGGGTCAGCGGGGATTATTAACAATGAGCAGTTCTTC | CASTGSAGIINNEQFF
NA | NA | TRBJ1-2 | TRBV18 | TGTGCCAGCTCACGACAGAACTATGGCTACACCTTC | CASSRQNYGYTF
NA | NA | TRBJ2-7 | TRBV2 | TGTGCCAGCACCTGGGACACTGCTTTGGTGCAGTACTTC | CASTWDTALVQYF
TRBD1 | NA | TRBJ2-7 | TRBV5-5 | TGTGCCAGCAGCTGGGGACAGTCCTACGAGCAGTACTTC | CASSWGQSYEQYF